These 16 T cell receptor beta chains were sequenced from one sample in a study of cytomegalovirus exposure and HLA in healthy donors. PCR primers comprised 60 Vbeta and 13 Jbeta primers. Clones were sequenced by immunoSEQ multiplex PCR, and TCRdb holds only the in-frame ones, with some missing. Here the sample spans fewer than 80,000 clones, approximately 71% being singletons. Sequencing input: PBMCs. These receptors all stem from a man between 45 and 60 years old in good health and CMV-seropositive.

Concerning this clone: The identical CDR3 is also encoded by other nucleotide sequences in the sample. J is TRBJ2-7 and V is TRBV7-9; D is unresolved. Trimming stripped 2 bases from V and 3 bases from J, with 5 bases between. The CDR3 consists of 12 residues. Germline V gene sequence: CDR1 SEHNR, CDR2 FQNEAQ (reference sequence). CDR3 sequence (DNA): TGTGCCAGCAGCTTAACGGGCTACGAGCAGTACTTC. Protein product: CASSLTGYEQYF.

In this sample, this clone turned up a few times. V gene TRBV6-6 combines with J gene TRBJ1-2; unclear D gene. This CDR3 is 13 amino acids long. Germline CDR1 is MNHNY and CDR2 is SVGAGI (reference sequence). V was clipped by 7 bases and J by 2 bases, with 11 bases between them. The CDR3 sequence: CASNDGKNYGYTF. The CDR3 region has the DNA TGTGCCAGCAACGACGGGAAAAACTATGGCTACACCTTC.

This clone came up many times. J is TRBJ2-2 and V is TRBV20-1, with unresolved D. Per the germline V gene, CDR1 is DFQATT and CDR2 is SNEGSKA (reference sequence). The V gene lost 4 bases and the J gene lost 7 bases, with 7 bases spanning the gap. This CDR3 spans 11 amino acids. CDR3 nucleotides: TGCAGTGCTATCGAGAACGGGGAGCTGTTTTTT. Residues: CSAIENGELFF.

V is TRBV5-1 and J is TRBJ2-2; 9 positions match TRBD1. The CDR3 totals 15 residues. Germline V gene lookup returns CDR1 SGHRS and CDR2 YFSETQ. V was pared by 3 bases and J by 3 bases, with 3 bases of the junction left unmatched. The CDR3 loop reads CASSWDRADTGELFF. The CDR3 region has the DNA TGCGCCAGCAGCTGGGACAGGGCGGACACCGGGGAGCTGTTTTTT.

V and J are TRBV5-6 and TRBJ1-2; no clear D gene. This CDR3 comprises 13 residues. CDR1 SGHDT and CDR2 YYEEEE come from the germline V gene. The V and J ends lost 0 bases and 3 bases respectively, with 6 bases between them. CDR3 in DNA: TGTGCCAGCAGCTTGGGGGAGTACTATGGCTACACCTTC. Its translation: CASSLGEYYGYTF.

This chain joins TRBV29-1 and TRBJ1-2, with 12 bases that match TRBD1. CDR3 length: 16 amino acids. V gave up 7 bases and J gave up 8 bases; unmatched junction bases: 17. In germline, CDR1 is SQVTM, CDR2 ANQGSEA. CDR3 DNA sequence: TGCAGCGGTCTCCCCGGGACAGGGGGCCCATTGTCAGGCTACACCTTC. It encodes CSGLPGTGGPLSGYTF.

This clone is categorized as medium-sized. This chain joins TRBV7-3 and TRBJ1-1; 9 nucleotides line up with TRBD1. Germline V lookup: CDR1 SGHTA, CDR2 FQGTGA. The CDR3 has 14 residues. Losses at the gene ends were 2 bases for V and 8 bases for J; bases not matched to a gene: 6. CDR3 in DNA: TGTGCCAGCAGCTTAGGGACAGGGAAAGGAGAAGCTTTCTTT. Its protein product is CASSLGTGKGEAFF.

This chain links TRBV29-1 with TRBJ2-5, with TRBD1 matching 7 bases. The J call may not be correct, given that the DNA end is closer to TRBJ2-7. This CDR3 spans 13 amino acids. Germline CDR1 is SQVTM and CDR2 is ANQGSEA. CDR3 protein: CSVSTTGLYEQYF. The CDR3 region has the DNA TGCAGCGTTAGTACGACAGGGCTTTACGAGCAGTACTTC.

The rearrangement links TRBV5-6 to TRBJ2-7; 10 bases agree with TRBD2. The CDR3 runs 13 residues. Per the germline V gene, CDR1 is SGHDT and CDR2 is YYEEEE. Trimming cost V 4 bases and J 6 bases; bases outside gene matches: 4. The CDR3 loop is CASSPGTSVEQYF. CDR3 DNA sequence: TGTGCCAGCAGCCCCGGGACTAGCGTCGAGCAGTACTTC.

CDR3 coding DNA: TGTGCCAGCAGATCTGGGCACGGAGGGGTGACCCAGTACTTC. It specifies CASRSGHGGVTQYF. The chain combines TRBV6-1 with TRBJ2-5, with D tentatively TRBD2 (6 bases). Per the germline V gene, CDR1 is MNHNS and CDR2 is SASEGT. This CDR3 spans 14 amino acids. Trimming cost V 6 bases and J 7 bases, with 18 bases left between them.

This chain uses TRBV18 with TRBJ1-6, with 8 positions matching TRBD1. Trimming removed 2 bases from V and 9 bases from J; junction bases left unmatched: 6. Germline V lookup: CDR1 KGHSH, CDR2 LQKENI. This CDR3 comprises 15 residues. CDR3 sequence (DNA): TGTGCCAGCTCACCAGAAACGACAGGGGCTTCACCCCTCCACTTT. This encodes CASSPETTGASPLHF.

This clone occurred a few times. Here the CDR3 DNA reads TGTGCCAGCAGTGAACTCGAGGGAGGTGACTACGAGCAGTACTTC. Its protein is CASSELEGGDYEQYF. The chain is built from TRBV25-1 and TRBJ2-7; possible D gene TRBD2, 6 bases. The CDR3 covers 15 residues. Trimming pared 2 bases from V and 3 bases from J, leaving 14 bases between. In germline, CDR1 is MGHDK, CDR2 SYGVNS.

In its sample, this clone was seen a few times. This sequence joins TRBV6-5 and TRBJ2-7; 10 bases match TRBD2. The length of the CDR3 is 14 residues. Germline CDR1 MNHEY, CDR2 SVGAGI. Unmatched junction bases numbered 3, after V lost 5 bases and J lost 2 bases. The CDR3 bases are TGTGCCAGCAGTCGAGCGGGGGGGACCTACGAGCAGTACTTC. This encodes CASSRAGGTYEQYF.

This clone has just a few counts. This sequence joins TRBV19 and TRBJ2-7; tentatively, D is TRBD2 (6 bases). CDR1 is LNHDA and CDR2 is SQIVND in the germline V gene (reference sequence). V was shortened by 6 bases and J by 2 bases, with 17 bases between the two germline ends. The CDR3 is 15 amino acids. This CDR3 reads CASRDPGLPAYEQYF. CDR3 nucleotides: TGTGCCAGTAGGGATCCGGGACTTCCAGCCTACGAGCAGTACTTC.

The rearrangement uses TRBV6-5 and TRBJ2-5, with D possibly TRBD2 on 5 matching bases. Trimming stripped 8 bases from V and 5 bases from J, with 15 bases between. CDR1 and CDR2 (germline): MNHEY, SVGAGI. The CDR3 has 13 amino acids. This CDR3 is CASFPAGLETQYF. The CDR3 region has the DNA TGTGCCAGCTTCCCGGCGGGCCTCGAGACCCAGTACTTC.

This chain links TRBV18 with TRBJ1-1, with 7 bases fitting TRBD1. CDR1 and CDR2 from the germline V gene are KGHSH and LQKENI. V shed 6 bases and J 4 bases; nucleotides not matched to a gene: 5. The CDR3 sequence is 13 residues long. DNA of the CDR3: TGTGCCAGCTCTACAGGGGTCGGCACTGAAGCTTTCTTT. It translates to CASSTGVGTEAFF.